These 14 T cell receptor beta chains originate from one sample sequenced in a study of T-cell memory formation after mild COVID-19. TCRdb independently ran MiXCR on the 5' RACE reads; one entry per CDR3 protein. Among fewer than 150,000 distinct CDR3 sequences listed, about 20% were seen once. Sequencing was performed on PBMCs or a T cell subset sorted from them (not recorded which). The receptors were gathered from a man aged 18-30 years who had mild COVID-19 (a few samples of this study predate the infection). Cell type and time point are not known.

This clonotype was detected a few times. The chain has TRBV9 and TRBJ1-2; TRBD1 is a possible D gene (5 bases). There are 11 residues in the CDR3. CDR1 and CDR2 from the germline V gene are SGDLS and YYNGEE. The V end lost 4 bases, the J end lost 8 bases, and 9 bases lay between the germline ends. CDR3 residues: CASSSGLGYTF. The CDR3, as DNA: TGTGCCAGCAGCTCAGGGTTGGGCTACACCTTC. Supplemented by reference TRBV9 and TRBJ1-2, the full variable domain reads DSGVTQTPKHLITATGQRVTLRCSPRSGDLSVYWYQQSLDQGLQFLIQYYNGEERAKGNILERFSAQQFPDLHSELNLSSLELGDSALYFCASSSGLGYTFGSGTRLTVV.

The gene calls are TRBV7-6 and TRBJ1-2, with 10 bases fitting TRBD1. This CDR3 has 17 amino acids. Per germline, CDR1 SGHVS and CDR2 FNYEAQ. J was trimmed by 4 bases and V by 0 bases; bases with no gene match: 8. CDR3 region: CASSLAQDGQGGYGYTF. The CDR3 region has the DNA TGTGCCAGCAGCTTAGCGCAGGACGGACAGGGGGGCTATGGCTACACCTTC. The full variable domain, with the rest looked up from reference TRBV7-6 and TRBJ1-2, is GAGVSQSPRYKVTKRGQDVALRCDPISGHVSLYWYRQALGQGPEFLTYFNYEAQQDKSGLPNDRFSAERPEGSISTLTIQRTEQRDSAMYRCASSLAQDGQGGYGYTFGSGTRLTVV.

DNA of the CDR3: TGTGCCAGCAGCTTTGCAGGGGGCGGGCAGTTCTTC. This codes for CASSFAGGGQFF. The chain joins TRBV5-6 to TRBJ2-1; 8 nucleotides match TRBD1. V trimming: 2 bases; J trimming: 12 bases; junction bases outside the gene matches: 4. The CDR3 is 12 amino acids. CDR1 SGHDT and CDR2 YYEEEE come from the germline V gene.

The V call is TRBV7-3, the J call TRBJ2-1, with D perhaps TRBD1 (6 bases). The CDR3 sequence is 16 residues long. Trimming removed 5 bases at V and 0 bases at J, with 14 bases between. From germline, CDR1 is SGHTA and CDR2 FQGTGA. The CDR3 nucleotides are TGTGCCAGCAGCCCATACTGGACAGACTCCTACAATGAGCAGTTCTTC. This codes for CASSPYWTDSYNEQFF.

CDR3 in DNA: TGCGCCAGCAGCTACGCCGGAACCGGTGAGCAGTTCTTC. Translation: CASSYAGTGEQFF. The chain uses TRBV4-3 and TRBJ2-1, with D unclear. The CDR3 consists of 13 residues. Germline V gene sequence: CDR1 LGHNA, CDR2 YSLEER. Trimming stripped 5 bases from V and 9 bases from J, with 14 bases between.

This clonotype was observed a few times. The chain joins TRBV4-1 to TRBJ1-5; 8 bases are a match to TRBD1. J gave up 1 base and V 4 bases, and 3 bases lay outside the gene matches. The CDR3 runs to 15 residues. From germline, CDR1 is MGHRA and CDR2 YSYEKL. CDR3 loop: CASSPQGASNQPQHF. The CDR3 bases are TGCGCCAGCAGCCCCCAGGGGGCGAGCAATCAGCCCCAGCATTTT.

In its sample, this clonotype was seen many times. This chain connects TRBV5-1 to TRBJ2-7, with D unclear. Trimming removed 2 bases from V and 2 bases from J, with 8 bases in between. The CDR3 contains 13 residues. The V gene's germline CDR1 is SGHRS and CDR2 YFSETQ. DNA of the CDR3: TGCGCCAGCAGCTTAGGACGGGCCTACGAGCAGTACTTC. It translates to CASSLGRAYEQYF.

J is TRBJ2-7 and V is TRBV4-1, with D hard to call. Looked up from germline, CDR1 is MGHRA and CDR2 is YSYEKL. CDR3 length equals 15 residues. V was cut by 0 bases and J by 2 bases, with 11 bases left in between. The CDR3 sequence: CASSQDPDVPYEQYF. The CDR3 coding sequence is TGCGCCAGCAGCCAAGACCCGGACGTTCCCTACGAGCAGTACTTC.

This clonotype has a handful of counts. CDR3 amino acids: CASSLGQGGGEQYV. In DNA form, the CDR3 reads TGTGCCAGCAGCCTCGGACAGGGCGGAGGCGAGCAGTACGTC. This chain uses TRBV11-2 with TRBJ2-7, with 8 nucleotides matching TRBD1. Germline V gives CDR1 SGHAT, CDR2 FQNNGV. This CDR3 has 14 residues. Germline trimming cut 5 bases from V and 6 bases from J; bases unmatched to any gene: 9.

This clonotype was observed a handful of times. This chain uses TRBV7-9 with TRBJ2-2; maybe TRBD2 (5 bases). V was clipped by 5 bases and J by 6 bases, with 10 bases between them. The germline V gene encodes CDR1 SEHNR and CDR2 FQNEAQ (reference sequence). The CDR3 runs 13 residues. The CDR3 reads CASSPRGSGELFF. The CDR3 DNA follows: TGTGCCAGCAGCCCTCGAGGGTCCGGGGAGCTGTTTTTT.

This clonotype occurred a few times. The chain combines TRBV11-2 with TRBJ2-5; 12 positions match TRBD2. The CDR3 length is 17 residues. Germline V gives CDR1 SGHAT, CDR2 FQNNGV. The ends lost 5 bases at V and 5 bases at J; junction bases unmatched: 12. The CDR3 protein is CASSHMQVLAGGETQYF. The CDR3 DNA reads TGTGCCAGCAGCCACATGCAAGTCCTAGCGGGGGGGGAGACCCAGTACTTC.

This rearrangement joins TRBV6-1 to TRBJ2-2, with TRBD1 identical over 7 bases. The CDR3 covers 17 residues. Germline CDR1 MNHNS, CDR2 SASEGT. The junction had 10 bases not matched to a gene; V was cut back by 1 base and J by 5 bases. As DNA, the CDR3 is TGTGCCAGCAGTGAAGTATTCAGGGGGAGAGTAACCGGGGAGCTGTTTTTT. Its protein product is CASSEVFRGRVTGELFF.

This clonotype was seen only a few times. The chain uses TRBV30 and TRBJ2-1, with D maybe TRBD1 (6 bases). CDR3 size: 15 residues. CDR1 and CDR2 from the germline V gene are GTSNPN and SVGIG (reference sequence). The V and J ends lost 4 bases and 0 bases respectively, with 13 bases between them. The CDR3 loop reads CAWMTGASSYNEQFF. In DNA form, the CDR3 reads TGTGCCTGGATGACAGGCGCAAGCTCCTACAATGAGCAGTTCTTC.

The chain couples TRBV20-1 to TRBJ1-2; D is unclear. The CDR3 covers 13 residues. CDR1 is DFQATT, CDR2 SNEGSKA, per germline (reference sequence). The V end was cut by 1 base, the J end by 6 bases, with 12 bases between. The CDR3 spells CSARAGVWDGYTF. The DNA for the CDR3 is TGCAGTGCTAGAGCCGGCGTGTGGGATGGCTACACCTTC.